A selection of T cell receptor beta chains follows, all from one sample in a study of shared clonotypes between healthy human individuals. Sequencing was performed with immunoSEQ multiplex PCR; in TCRdb, only in-frame clones are kept and a portion is missing. This sample has 800,000 or so clones, with just over 95% found just once. Sequenced sample: naive CD8+ T cells sorted from blood. These receptors were collected from a man aged 30-40 years in good health. The CDR3 runs from the conserved cysteine through the conserved F or W. Each record gives: V gene, D gene, clone size, J gene, CDR3 protein, CDR3 DNA. The D gene is left open where the match is weak. Clone size is not always given. Where it is, it says once, few, many or a class for expanded clones.

TRBV28	NA	NA	TRBJ2-7	CASRLQGSPYEQYF	TGTGCCAGCAGGTTACAGGGTAGTCCCTACGAGCAGTACTTC
TRBV7-2	NA	NA	TRBJ2-1	CASSFLGPGDEQFF	TGTGCCAGCAGCTTCCTAGGTCCGGGTGATGAGCAGTTCTTC
TRBV27	NA	NA	TRBJ2-1	CASSLRRGHEQFF	TGTGCCAGCAGTTTACGGAGGGGCCATGAGCAGTTCTTC
TRBV27	NA	NA	TRBJ2-7	CASPPQYF	TGTGCCAGTCCCCCGCAGTACTTC
TRBV10-3	NA	NA	TRBJ2-3	CAIRGGSDTQYF	TGTGCCATCCGTGGCGGATCAGATACGCAGTATTTT
TRBV13	TRBD1	NA	TRBJ1-2	CASSLRTGLYGYTF	TGTGCCAGCAGCCTTCGGACAGGGCTCTATGGCTACACCTTC
TRBV9	TRBD2	NA	TRBJ2-7	CASSVALWGGDEQYF	TGTGCCAGCAGCGTAGCTCTATGGGGAGGGGACGAGCAGTACTTC
TRBV7-8	TRBD1	once	TRBJ1-2	CASSSDRGDIGGYTF	TGTGCCAGCAGCTCCGACAGGGGTGACATCGGTGGCTACACCTTC
TRBV13	NA	NA	TRBJ2-7	CASSLKGYEQYF	TGTGCCAGCAGCTTAAAGGGTTACGAGCAGTACTTC
TRBV13	NA	NA	TRBJ2-3	CASSLRLASTDTQYF	TGTGCCAGCAGCTTGCGGCTAGCGAGTACAGATACGCAGTATTTT
TRBV14	NA	NA	TRBJ2-7	CASSPWTSSYEQYF	TGTGCCAGCAGCCCTTGGACCTCATCCTACGAGCAGTACTTC
TRBV27	NA	NA	TRBJ2-3	CASRDEMGTDTQYF	TGTGCCAGCAGGGATGAAATGGGCACAGATACGCAGTATTTT
TRBV7-6	TRBD1	NA	TRBJ1-5	CASSSSTGGGNQPQHF	TGTGCCAGCAGCAGCTCGACAGGGGGGGGCAATCAGCCCCAGCATTTT
TRBV4-3	TRBD2	NA	TRBJ2-7	CASSQGSGGTYEQYF	TGCGCCAGCAGCCAAGGGTCGGGAGGAACCTACGAGCAGTACTTC
TRBV7-6	TRBD2	NA	TRBJ2-2	CASSLVAGRNTGELFF	TGTGCCAGCAGCTTAGTAGCGGGACGGAACACCGGGGAGCTGTTTTTT
TRBV7-9	NA	NA	TRBJ1-1	CASTPPGPLENTEAFF	TGTGCCAGCACCCCCCCCGGCCCCTTAGAGAACACTGAAGCTTTCTTT
TRBV7-9	TRBD1	NA	TRBJ1-1	CASSGLLTGGAFF	TGTGCCAGCAGCGGCCTACTGACAGGGGGAGCTTTCTTT
TRBV9	TRBD1	NA	TRBJ2-7	CASSPRQGANEQYF	TGTGCCAGCAGCCCCCGACAGGGGGCGAACGAGCAGTACTTC
TRBV4-1	NA	NA	TRBJ2-7	CASSQGRYVDEQYF	TGCGCCAGCAGCCAAGGACGGTACGTGGACGAGCAGTACTTC
TRBV10-2	NA	NA	TRBJ2-2	CASREITGELFF	TGCGCCAGCAGAGAGATTACCGGGGAGCTGTTTTTT
TRBV25-1	TRBD1	once	TRBJ2-4	CASSPGTGFKNIQYF	TGTGCCAGTTCTCCCGGGACAGGGTTCAAGAACATTCAGTACTTC
TRBV10-1	TRBD1	NA	TRBJ2-7	CASSAGTAFYEQYF	TGCGCCAGCAGTGCCGGGACAGCTTTCTACGAGCAGTACTTC
TRBV7-9	NA	NA	TRBJ2-1	CASSPRTDPNNEQFF	TGTGCCAGCAGCCCGAGGACGGACCCGAACAATGAGCAGTTCTTC
TRBV19	NA	NA	TRBJ2-2	CATRTSNTGELFF	TGTGCCACAAGAACTTCGAACACCGGGGAGCTGTTTTTT
TRBV9	NA	NA	TRBJ2-7	CASSADRGGELTYEQYF	TGTGCCAGCAGCGCAGATAGGGGCGGAGAACTTACCTACGAGCAGTACTTC
TRBV6-5	NA	NA	TRBJ1-1	CASSPGVRGTEAFF	TGTGCCAGCAGCCCCGGTGTGCGGGGCACTGAAGCTTTCTTT
TRBV7-2	NA	NA	TRBJ1-4	CASSSRTGRGEKLFF	TGTGCCAGCAGCAGTAGGACGGGGCGCGGTGAAAAACTGTTTTTT
TRBV2	TRBD1	NA	TRBJ2-1	CASSPGQGLYEQFF	TGTGCCAGCAGCCCGGGACAGGGGTTGTATGAGCAGTTCTTC
TRBV19	NA	NA	TRBJ1-2	CASSSRQANYGYTF	TGTGCCAGTAGTTCCCGACAGGCTAACTATGGCTACACCTTC
TRBV5-4	TRBD2	few	TRBJ2-7	CASSLVVTSGIYEQYF	TGTGCCAGCAGCTTGGTTGTGACTAGCGGGATCTACGAGCAGTACTTC
TRBV9	TRBD1	NA	TRBJ2-7	CASSVGQGYSYEQYF	TGTGCCAGCAGCGTAGGACAGGGGTACTCCTACGAGCAGTACTTC
TRBV11-2	TRBD2	NA	TRBJ2-1	CASSLGTSGSEFNEQFF	TGTGCCAGCAGCTTAGGGACTAGCGGGTCGGAATTCAATGAGCAGTTCTTC
TRBV19	NA	NA	TRBJ2-7	CASSIYGGDSYEQYF	TGTGCCAGTAGTATTTACGGAGGCGACTCCTACGAGCAGTACTTC
TRBV6-6	TRBD2	NA	TRBJ2-7	CASSAGTSGYEQYF	TGTGCCAGCAGTGCCGGGACTAGCGGCTACGAGCAGTACTTC
TRBV29-1	NA	NA	TRBJ2-1	CSVVSLIASNNEQFF	TGCAGCGTTGTTTCGTTGATTGCATCCAACAATGAGCAGTTCTTC
TRBV6-1	NA	NA	TRBJ1-4	CASSDGRGLYNEKLFF	TGTGCCAGCAGTGACGGTAGGGGACTGTATAATGAAAAACTGTTTTTT
TRBV2	NA	NA	TRBJ2-2	CASSPLDTGELFF	TGTGCCAGCAGCCCACTGGACACCGGGGAGCTGTTTTTT
TRBV18	NA	NA	TRBJ2-3	CASSPSTALDRPTDTQYF	TGTGCCAGCTCACCATCGACGGCCTTGGATCGACCCACAGATACGCAGTATTTT
TRBV7-6	TRBD2	NA	TRBJ2-7	CASSFELAGGLYEQYF	TGTGCCAGCAGCTTTGAACTAGCGGGAGGCCTTTACGAGCAGTACTTC
TRBV19	NA	NA	TRBJ1-2	CASSYGQGPYGYTF	TGTGCCAGTAGTTATGGGCAGGGGCCCTATGGCTACACCTTC
TRBV28	NA	NA	TRBJ1-4	CASSLTRGTVNEKLFF	TGTGCCAGCAGCCTAACCCGCGGGACGGTGAATGAAAAACTGTTTTTT
TRBV18	NA	NA	TRBJ2-7	CASSPLQGQSYEQYF	TGTGCCAGCTCACCCTTACAGGGCCAATCCTACGAGCAGTACTTC
TRBV10-3	TRBD1	NA	TRBJ2-7	CAIRLGQGEQYF	TGTGCCATCCGATTAGGACAGGGCGAGCAGTACTTC
TRBV7-6	TRBD2	NA	TRBJ2-7	CASSPRGLANEQYF	TGTGCCAGCAGCCCAAGAGGACTAGCGAACGAGCAGTACTTC
TRBV29-1	TRBD1	NA	TRBJ2-5	CSVTPLDRVTLETQYF	TGCAGCGTTACCCCCCTGGACAGGGTAACTTTGGAGACCCAGTACTTC
TRBV7-9	NA	once	TRBJ2-3	CASSSQFWQSATDTQYF	TGTGCCAGCAGCTCCCAATTTTGGCAGTCCGCCACAGATACGCAGTATTTT
TRBV15	NA	NA	TRBJ2-1	CATSRVGTEQFF	TGTGCCACCAGCAGAGTAGGGACAGAGCAGTTCTTC
TRBV6-1	NA	NA	TRBJ2-5	CASSEGYREETQYF	TGTGCCAGCAGTGAAGGATACAGGGAGGAGACCCAGTACTTC
TRBV7-9	TRBD1	NA	TRBJ2-2	CASSPDRIPTGELFF	TGTGCCAGCAGCCCGGACAGGATACCTACCGGGGAGCTGTTTTTT
TRBV27	NA	NA	TRBJ2-2	CASSYATGELFF	TGTGCCAGCAGTTACGCCACCGGGGAGCTGTTTTTT
TRBV29-1	NA	NA	TRBJ1-2	CSVEDILGYTF	TGCAGCGTTGAAGATATCCTTGGCTACACCTTC
TRBV5-5	TRBD2	NA	TRBJ2-7	CASSPIGTSSYEQYF	TGTGCCAGCAGCCCGATCGGGACTAGCTCCTACGAGCAGTACTTC
TRBV25-1	NA	NA	TRBJ1-2	CASSGVLRERGYGYTF	TGTGCCAGCAGTGGAGTGCTAAGGGAAAGGGGCTATGGCTACACCTTC
TRBV28	NA	NA	TRBJ1-5	CASSDWGNSNQPQHF	TGTGCCAGCAGTGATTGGGGGAATAGCAATCAGCCCCAGCATTTT
TRBV6-5	TRBD2	NA	TRBJ2-3	CASRTLAGSTDTQYF	TGTGCCAGCAGGACCCTAGCGGGCAGCACAGATACGCAGTATTTT